The 9 T cell receptor beta chains given below trace back to one sample, sequenced in a study of early T cells in non-severe SARS-CoV-2 infection. TCRdb used MiXCR to reprocess the 5' RACE reads, holding one entry per CDR3 protein. The sample contains around 75,000 distinct CDR3 sequences, about 9.4% of which appear only once. Material for sequencing was whole blood. All receptors derive from an adult who was a healthcare worker with PCR-confirmed SARS-CoV-2 infection or an uninfected control (not recorded which).

A note on this clonotype: This may arise from a read error, as a much more abundant clone is one base away. The V and J genes are TRBV19 and TRBJ2-2; possibly TRBD1 for D (5 bases). Germline V gene data show CDR1 as LNHDA and CDR2 as SQIVND (reference sequence). CDR3 length: 16 amino acids. The CDR3 loop is CASRIGARANTGELFF. In nucleotides, the CDR3 is TGTGCCAGTAGAATAGGGGCCAGGGCAAACACCGGGGAGCTGTTTTTT.

This clonotype was picked up a small number of times. The V gene is TRBV11-2, the J gene TRBJ2-1, with D perhaps TRBD2 (5 bases). The CDR3 totals 14 residues. Trimming shortened V by 0 bases and J by 4 bases, and 7 bases separated the two germline ends. The germline V gene has CDR1 SGHAT and CDR2 FQNNGV. This chain's CDR3 is CASSLEVAYNEQFF. The CDR3 DNA reads TGTGCCAGCAGCTTAGAGGTAGCGTACAATGAGCAGTTCTTC.

This clonotype was seen repeatedly, ten times or more. The CDR3 nucleotides read TGTGCCAGCAGCTTAGATGAACAGGCGTACAATGAGCAGTTCTTC. Translating gives CASSLDEQAYNEQFF. The chain combines TRBV11-2 with TRBJ2-1, with a weak D call TRBD1 (5 bases). Germline values: CDR1 SGHAT, CDR2 FQNNGV. The CDR3 has 15 residues. The V end was cut by 0 bases, the J end by 4 bases, with 10 bases between.

The table lists this clonotype with many counts. This chain joins TRBV6-2 or TRBV6-3 and TRBJ1-2; a possible D gene is TRBD1 (5 bases). The germline V gene encodes CDR1 MNHEY and CDR2 SVGEGT. This CDR3 is built from 15 residues. V shed 8 bases and J shed 6 bases, with 22 bases lying between them. In DNA, the CDR3 is TGTGCCAGCCTCCAGGATGGGGGAGGATCGAATGGCTACACCTTC. It encodes CASLQDGGGSNGYTF.

In its sample, this clonotype was seen a few times. The chain carries TRBV12-3 or TRBV12-4 and TRBJ2-5; D remains unclear. The CDR3 runs 15 residues. Trimming pared 5 bases from V and 4 bases from J, leaving 17 bases between. The CDR3 protein is CASSLGDSGRETQYF. In nucleotides, the CDR3 is TGTGCCAGCAGTCTTGGGGATTCCGGGCGAGAGACCCAGTACTTC.

This clonotype occurred a few times. The J gene is TRBJ2-4, the V gene TRBV20-1, with 8 bases lining up with TRBD2. V shed 6 bases, J shed 5 bases, and the junction held 6 bases outside the gene matches. The CDR3 is 13 residues long. CDR1 and CDR2 from the germline V gene are DFQATT and SNEGSKA (reference sequence). CDR3 sequence reads: CSAKAGAENIQYF. In nucleotides, the CDR3 is TGCAGTGCGAAAGCGGGGGCGGAAAACATTCAGTACTTC.

This clonotype was detected many times. CDR3 bases: TGTGCTAGTGGTTTGACGAGGGCTTTTCAGCCCCAGCATTTT. Translation: CASGLTRAFQPQHF. The chain joins TRBV12-5 to TRBJ1-5; D ambiguous. The CDR3 has 14 residues. CDR1 LGHNT and CDR2 FRNRAP come from the germline V gene. Trimming took 2 bases from V and 6 from J, leaving 11 bases between them.

This clonotype was recorded many times. The chain combines TRBV19 with TRBJ2-1; D is undetermined. The CDR3 is 14 amino acids. CDR1 and CDR2 from the germline V gene are LNHDA and SQIVND (reference sequence). Trimming stripped 7 bases from V and 0 bases from J, with 10 bases between. The DNA for the CDR3 is TGTGCCAGTATGCCTTGGGCCTCCTACAATGAGCAGTTCTTC. Translated, it gives CASMPWASYNEQFF.

In its sample, this clonotype was seen many times. The chain employs TRBV11-2 and TRBJ2-2; D unclear. The CDR3 has 13 residues. The V end was cut by 2 bases, the J end by 3 bases, with 4 bases between. Germline V gene sequence: CDR1 SGHAT, CDR2 FQNNGV. The CDR3 DNA is TGTGCCAGCAGCTTATCTCACACCGGGGAGCTGTTTTTT. Its translation: CASSLSHTGELFF.